This T cell receptor beta chain was recovered during a study of T cell repertoires in cytomegalovirus infection. In the study overall: CMV infection and matching HLA type were both indicated by public TCR beta signatures. Study results and limitations: CMV-specific HLA-C-restricted TCR beta clonotypes dominated the ex vivo response.

Germline assignment: CDR1 MNHNY and CDR2 SVGAGI (reference sequence). Trimming took 0 bases from V and 2 from J, leaving 10 bases between them. The CDR3 is 15 residues long. TCRdb fed the reads into MiXCR, producing one record per CDR3 protein. This table holds approximately 290,000 distinct CDR3 sequences, more than 20% found once. This clonotype was detected a few times. The antigen remains unidentified. The sequence was collected from a human donor in good health (CMV status not recorded). Some clones in this sample may be carry-over from other donors' samples. Sequencing input: PBMCs. The rearrangement links TRBV6-6 to TRBJ1-2; D unclear. This CDR3 is CASSYSRAANYGYTF. The CDR3 DNA follows: TGTGCCAGCAGTTACTCCCGAGCCGCAAACTATGGCTACACCTTC.